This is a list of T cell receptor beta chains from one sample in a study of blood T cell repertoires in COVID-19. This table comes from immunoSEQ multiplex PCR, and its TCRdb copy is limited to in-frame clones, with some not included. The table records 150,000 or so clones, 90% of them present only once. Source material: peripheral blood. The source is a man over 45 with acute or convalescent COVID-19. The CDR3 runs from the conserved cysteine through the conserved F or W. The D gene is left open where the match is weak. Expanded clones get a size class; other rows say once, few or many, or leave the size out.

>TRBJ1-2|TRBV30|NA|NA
TGTGCCTGGAGAAGGAGAGGATATGGCTACACCTTC
CAWRRRGYGYTF
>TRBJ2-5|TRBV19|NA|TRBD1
TGTGCCAGTAGTATAGCAACAGGGACAGGGGGCCGAGAGACCCAGTACTTC
CASSIATGTGGRETQYF
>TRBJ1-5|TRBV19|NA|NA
TGTGCCAGTCAAACAACCGCCCGACTTTACAATCAGCCCCAGCATTTT
CASQTTARLYNQPQHF
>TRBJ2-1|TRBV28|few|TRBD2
TGTGCCAGCAGTTTACGCGGGGGGTCCTCCTACAATGAGCAGTTCTTC
CASSLRGGSSYNEQFF
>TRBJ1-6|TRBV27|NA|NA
TGTGCCAGCAGTCAGGGGCCGAATTCACCCCTCCACTTT
CASSQGPNSPLHF
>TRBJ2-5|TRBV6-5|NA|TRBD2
TGTGCCAGCAGTTACTCCCCGGACGGGGGGAGCGACTTC
CASSYSPDGGSDF
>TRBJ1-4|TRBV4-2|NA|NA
TGTGCCAGCAGCCTCCGACAGGCGAGTAATGAAAAACTGTTTTTT
CASSLRQASNEKLFF
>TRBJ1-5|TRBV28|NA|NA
TGTGCCAGCAGTTTATCAGGGTACGGCAATCAGCCCCAGCATTTT
CASSLSGYGNQPQHF
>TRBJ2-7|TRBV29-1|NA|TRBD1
TGCAGCGTTGCTACAGGGGGGTACGAGCAGTACTTC
CSVATGGYEQYF
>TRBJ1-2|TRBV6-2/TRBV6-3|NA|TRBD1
TGTGCCAGCAGTTCCGACAGGGTTCGTCATGGCTACACCTTC
CASSSDRVRHGYTF
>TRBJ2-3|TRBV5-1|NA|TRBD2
TGCGCCAGCTTACAGGGGACTAGCGGGAGCACAGATACGCAGTATTTT
CASLQGTSGSTDTQYF
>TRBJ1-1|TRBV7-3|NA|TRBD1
TGTGCCAGCAGCTTAACGGGGACAGGAGACGAAGCTTTCTTT
CASSLTGTGDEAFF
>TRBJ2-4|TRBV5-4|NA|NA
TGTGCCAGCAGCTTTTCGTCCGGAGCCAAAAACATTCAGTACTTC
CASSFSSGAKNIQYF
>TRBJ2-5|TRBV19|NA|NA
TGTGCCAGTAGATCAGGACTCTGGCAGCAAGAGACCCAGTACTTC
CASRSGLWQQETQYF
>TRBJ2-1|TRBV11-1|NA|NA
TGTGCCAGCAGCCCTCGGTCTTCCAATGAGCAGTTCTTC
CASSPRSSNEQFF
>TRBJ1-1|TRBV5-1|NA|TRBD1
TGCGCCAGCAGCTTAGGTGACAGGGGGGCGATCACTGAAGCTTTCTTT
CASSLGDRGAITEAFF
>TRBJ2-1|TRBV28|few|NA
TGTGCCAGCAGTTTACCCCAGGATCTACAATGGCAGTTCTTC
CASSLPQDLQWQFF
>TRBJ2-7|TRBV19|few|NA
TGTGCCACAAGCCTTAGTAGCGGACTATACGAGCAGTACTTC
CATSLSSGLYEQYF
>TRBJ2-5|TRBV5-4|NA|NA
TGTGCCAGCAGCCTTCTCTCTAGCGTTTTTGAGACCCAGTACTTC
CASSLLSSVFETQYF
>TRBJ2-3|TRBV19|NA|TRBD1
TGTGCCACCAACCCCCGGACAGGATGGACAGATACGCAGTATTTT
CATNPRTGWTDTQYF
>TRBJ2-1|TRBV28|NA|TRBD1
TGTGCCAGCAGTCCTGGGACAGGGGGCGAGCGGGAGGGGCCCTACAATGAGCAGTTCTTC
CASSPGTGGEREGPYNEQFF